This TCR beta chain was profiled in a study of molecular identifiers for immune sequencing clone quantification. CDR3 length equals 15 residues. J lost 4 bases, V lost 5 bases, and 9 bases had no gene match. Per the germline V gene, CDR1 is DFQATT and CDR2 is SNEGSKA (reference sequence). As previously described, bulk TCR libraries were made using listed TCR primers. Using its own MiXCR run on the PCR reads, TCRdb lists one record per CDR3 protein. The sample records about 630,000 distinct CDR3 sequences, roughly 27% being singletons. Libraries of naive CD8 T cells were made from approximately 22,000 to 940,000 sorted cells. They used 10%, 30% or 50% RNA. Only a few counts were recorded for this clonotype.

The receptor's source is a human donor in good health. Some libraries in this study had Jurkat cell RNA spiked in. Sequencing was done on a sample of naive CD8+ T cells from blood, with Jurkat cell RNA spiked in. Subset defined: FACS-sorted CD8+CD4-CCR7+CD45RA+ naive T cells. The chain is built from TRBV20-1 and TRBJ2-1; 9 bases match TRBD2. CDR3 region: CSAVSPSGVYNEQFF. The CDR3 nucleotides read TGCAGTGCTGTCAGCCCTAGCGGGGTATACAATGAGCAGTTCTTC.